The sequence of this T cell receptor (beta chain) was determined in a study of T cell responses to AZD1222 COVID-19 vaccine. The germline V and J ends were trimmed by 6 bases and 3 bases, with 21 bases remaining between them. The CDR3 runs 16 residues. Germline V gene data show CDR1 as SGHRS and CDR2 as YFSETQ. Profiling relied on immunoSEQ multiplex PCR, and the TCRdb table lists in-frame clones only, not all of them. The table records more than 110,000 clones, under 95% of them present only once. In regard to this clone: Its target is unknown.

Study results and caveats: Sampled repertoires all dated from after the peak T cell response.

The sequence was obtained from an adult in good health. The genes are TRBV5-1 and TRBJ2-5; D is unclear. Sequencing was performed on peripheral blood, taken on day 0 of AZD1222 vaccination. The CDR3 loop reads CASNLDRLGPKETQYF. CDR3 bases: TGCGCCAGCAATCTGGACCGCCTAGGTCCTAAAGAGACCCAGTACTTC.